This T cell receptor (beta chain) was found in a study of blood T cell repertoires in COVID-19. About the research overall: The study drew acute and convalescent COVID-19 samples from the United States, Italy and Spain. PBMCs, B-cell-depleted T cells, or T cells were the source of the cDNA or gDNA that made up the material.

V lost 6 bases, J lost 3 bases, and 7 bases stayed unmatched. The CDR3 contains 15 residues. Germline V gene data show CDR1 as LNHDA and CDR2 as SQIVND (reference sequence). This clone was seen many times. The authors' processing: Estimates of nucleated cell counts were drawn from the amplification of reference gene primers. TCRdb's table, derived via immunoSEQ multiplex PCR, lists solely in-frame clones and lacks some. Clonal size and the V and J genes are those of that table, whereas D and trimming came from the DNA. The sample includes about 110,000 clones, around 84% of them seen just once. What was sequenced was peripheral blood. The TCR was taken from a human donor in a cohort sampled during active COVID-19. The chain combines TRBV19 with TRBJ2-1; TRBD2 agrees at 8 bases. The CDR3 protein is CASSRGGSIYNEQFF. CDR3 nucleotide sequence: TGTGCCAGTAGCCGGGGGGGTTCTATCTACAATGAGCAGTTCTTC.